This T cell receptor (beta chain) was identified during a study of control samples from healthy donors and cancer patients. V dropped 1 base and J dropped 1 base, with 12 bases sitting between them. Per germline, CDR1 SGHRS and CDR2 YFSETQ. This CDR3 comprises 16 residues. This clone was picked up one time. Profiling relied on immunoSEQ multiplex PCR, and the TCRdb table lists in-frame clones only, not all of them. The sample has about 150,000 clones; over 85% are singletons. This clonotype originated in a young man in good health. Source material: blood. V is TRBV5-1 and J is TRBJ1-3; no clear D. CDR3 bases: TGCGCCAGCAGCTTGCCGGGTGGAGGATCTGGAAACACCATATATTTT. This encodes CASSLPGGGSGNTIYF.